Presented here are 11 T cell receptor beta chains from one specimen sequenced in a study of breast tumors, draining lymph nodes, adjacent tissues. The lymph nodes were axillary draining lymph nodes from breast cancer patients. MiXCR was run by TCRdb on the multiplex PCR reads, yielding one entry per CDR3 protein. This sample has roughly 130,000 distinct CDR3 sequences, with about 31% found just once. The sequencing input was axillary lymph node tissue. These TCRs come from a female donor with breast cancer. Some clones in this sample may be carry-over from other donors' samples.

Remarks on this clonotype: This may be a read error: a much more frequent sequence differs by one nucleotide. The genes are TRBV7-9 and TRBJ1-2, with a weak D call TRBD1 (5 bases). The CDR3 is made up of 16 amino acids. The germline gives CDR1 SEHNR, CDR2 FQNEAQ (reference sequence). CDR3 in amino acids: CASSSPFSGLVYGHTF. In nucleotides, the CDR3 is TGTGCCAGCAGCTCCCCGTTTTCGGGGCTGGTCTATGGCCACACCTTC.

The chain carries TRBV28 and TRBJ1-1; perhaps TRBD1 as D (5 bases). CDR3 length: 15 residues. Deletions cut 2 bases from V and 1 base from J, with 11 bases between. CDR1 MDHEN and CDR2 SYDVKM come from the germline V gene. This chain's CDR3 is CASSLLGEGNTEAFF. In DNA, the CDR3 is TGTGCCAGCAGTTTACTGGGGGAGGGGAACACTGAAGCTTTCTTT.

A word on this clonotype: Germline and junction disagree at one end, which may indicate a read error. The V call is TRBV20-1, the J call TRBJ2-7, with a tentative D call TRBD1 (7 bases). Germline-derived CDR1 and CDR2 are DFQATT and SNEGSKA (reference sequence). The CDR3 loop spans 13 amino acids. CDR3 sequence: CSAAGGTANEQNF. The CDR3 nucleotides read TGCAGTGCCGCAGGGGGGACAGCCAACGAGCAGAACTTC.

At least ten counts were recorded for this clonotype. The J gene is TRBJ1-6, the V gene TRBV6-2 or TRBV6-3, with D possibly matching TRBD1 (6 bases). The CDR3 is 13 amino acids. Per germline, CDR1 MNHEY and CDR2 SVGEGT. V was pared by 7 bases and J by 8 bases, with 12 bases between. CDR3 nucleotide sequence: TGTGCCAGCAAGGGGGGGATTTATTCACCCCTCCACTTT. Its protein product is CASKGGIYSPLHF.

This clonotype was recorded many times. The chain has TRBV24-1 and TRBJ2-3; TRBD2 is a possible D gene (6 bases). Trimming pared 5 bases from V and 3 bases from J, leaving 11 bases between. The CDR3 is 14 residues long. The V gene's germline CDR1 is KGHDR and CDR2 SFDVKD. In DNA form, the CDR3 reads TGTGCCACCAGTGGTCGCGGGGCGACAGATACGCAGTATTTT. This gives the protein CATSGRGATDTQYF.

This clonotype turned up a few times. Possible read error: a much larger clone is one base away. V gene TRBV19 combines with J gene TRBJ1-6; 9 bases fit TRBD1. The V gene's germline CDR1 is LNHDA and CDR2 SQIVND (reference sequence). This CDR3 is 18 amino acids long. In DNA, the CDR3 is TGTGCCAGTAGTATCCAGGGACAGGGACGCTCCTATAATTCACCCCCCCACTTT. It is translated as CASSIQGQGRSYNSPPHF.

This clonotype was observed at least ten times. The J gene is TRBJ2-1, the V gene TRBV6-1; no reliable D call. Per the germline V gene, CDR1 is MNHNS and CDR2 is SASEGT. The CDR3 is 11 amino acids. Deletions cut 4 bases from V and 9 bases from J, with 7 bases between. The CDR3 DNA is TGTGCCAGCAGTGTCTCCTTTGAGCAGTTCTTC. Its protein is CASSVSFEQFF.

Concerning this clonotype itself: The junction does not match germline at one end; this may be a read error. V gene TRBV24-1 combines with J gene TRBJ1-2; TRBD1 matches at 7 bases. The germline V gene encodes CDR1 KGHDR and CDR2 SFDVKD. The CDR3 runs 18 residues. The CDR3 here is CAASVVGFTGDYTDGYAF. For the CDR3, the DNA is TGTGCCGCCAGTGTAGTTGGGTTTACAGGGGACTATACGGATGGCTACGCCTTC.

This clonotype was counted many times. The CDR3 spells CASSYPPFGGPRYEQYV. CDR3 bases: TGTGCCAGCAGTTACCCCCCTTTTGGGGGGCCGCGGTACGAGCAGTACGTC. V gene TRBV6-2 or TRBV6-3 combines with J gene TRBJ2-7; D tentatively reads TRBD1 or TRBD2 (6 bases each). Deletions cut 2 bases from V and 4 bases from J, with 21 bases between. From germline, CDR1 is MNHEY and CDR2 SVGEGT. CDR3 length equals 17 residues.

This clonotype was seen at least ten times. This sequence joins TRBV5-6 and TRBJ1-2, with 8 bases fitting TRBD1. Losses at the gene ends were 4 bases for V and 8 bases for J; bases not matched to a gene: 13. Germline values: CDR1 SGHDT, CDR2 YYEEEE. CDR3 size: 15 residues. The CDR3: CASSRSPQGARGYTF. CDR3 DNA: TGTGCCAGCAGCCGATCCCCGCAGGGGGCGCGGGGCTACACCTTC.

This chain connects TRBV5-6 to TRBJ2-5; TRBD2 matches at 8 bases. The CDR3 length is 17 residues. The junction had 14 bases not matched to a gene; V was cut back by 2 bases and J by 5 bases. Germline CDR1 reads SGHDT; CDR2 reads YYEEEE. CDR3 sequence: CASSFGLAQGTGETQYF. In nucleotides, the CDR3 is TGTGCCAGCAGCTTTGGACTAGCCCAAGGTACCGGGGAGACCCAGTACTTC.